This T cell receptor beta chain was captured by sequencing in a study of regulatory T cells in long-lasting Graves disease. To make TCR beta libraries, researchers used iRepertoire HTBI primers and Arm-PCR of CDR3 regions. TCRdb re-derived calls from the multiplex PCR reads in MiXCR, one entry per CDR3 protein. Here the sample spans 390,000 or so distinct CDR3 sequences, approximately 12% being singletons. The time point here: newly diagnosed GD, antithyroid drugs for less than 3 months. The TCR library was made from RNA that had been extracted from PBMCs in TRIzol. The length of the CDR3 is 13 residues. Trimming took 7 bases from V and 6 from J; bases not matched to a gene: 3. Germline V gene sequence: CDR1 KGHDR, CDR2 SFDVKD. This clonotype occurred a few times. The same data also went into a second study, on T cells in Graves' hyperthyroidism and ophthalmopathy. As that report states: The study based diagnoses on clinical symptoms, serum thyroxine and TRAb, thyroid ultrasound and orbital computed tomography. During a first-round RT-PCR of the TCR CDR3, the HTBI primer set was used. Onset of ophthalmopathy came a median approximately 6.8 months after the model predicted it.

The sequencing used peripheral blood mononuclear cells (PBMCs), collected at new diagnosis, from a patient treated with antithyroid drugs. J is TRBJ2-1 and V is TRBV24-1; 9 bases fit TRBD1. The origin of this receptor is a woman under 30 with Graves disease. For the CDR3, the DNA is TGTGCCACCAGGGCGGACAGGGGCAATGAGCAGTTCTTC. Residues: CATRADRGNEQFF.